The 15 T cell receptor beta chains given below trace back to one sample, sequenced in a study of identical twins. TCRdb itself ran the 5' RACE reads through MiXCR, one entry per CDR3 protein. Among hundreds of thousands of distinct CDR3 sequences, 5.5% to 7.5% were seen once, and the ten largest hold 1.5% to 2%. Sequenced: naive T cells sorted from blood. These receptors were obtained from a young man in good health.

The chain joins TRBV2 to TRBJ2-7; D unresolved. CDR1 and CDR2 (germline): SNHLY, FYNNEI. CDR3 length equals 10 residues. V was trimmed by 5 bases and J by 3 bases, leaving 2 bases between them. This CDR3 reads CASSIYEQYV. The CDR3 nucleotides are TGTGCCAGCAGTATCTACGAGCAGTACGTC.

The table lists this clonotype with a few counts. The rearrangement joins TRBV10-3 to TRBJ1-4; D is perhaps TRBD1 (6 bases). The V gene lost 4 bases and the J gene lost 5 bases, with 17 bases spanning the gap. Germline V gene sequence: CDR1 ENHRY, CDR2 SYGVKD. The CDR3 totals 16 residues. For the CDR3, the DNA is TGTGCCATCAGTGGGGGTTACGGGGGGCTAAATGAAAAACTGTTTTTT. Translated: CAISGGYGGLNEKLFF.

There are many counts of this clonotype. The chain joins TRBV29-1 to TRBJ1-1; D gene unclear. Per the germline V gene, CDR1 is SQVTM and CDR2 is ANQGSEA. V lost 5 bases to trimming and J lost 1 base, with 14 bases between them. This CDR3 has 14 residues. DNA of the CDR3: TGCAGCGTTCCCAAGCACAAACCGAACACTGAAGCTTTCTTT. Translation gives CSVPKHKPNTEAFF. Looking up the rest from reference TRBV29-1 and TRBJ1-1 gives the full variable domain: SAVISQKPSRDICQRGTSLTIQCQVDSQVTMMFWYRQQPGQSLTLIATANQGSEATYESGFVIDKFPISRPNLTFSTLTVSNMSPEDSSIYLCSVPKHKPNTEAFFGQGTRLTVV.

This clonotype has ten or more counts. The chain uses TRBV14 and TRBJ2-3, with TRBD2 identical over 9 bases. V shed 2 bases and J 1 base; nucleotides not matched to a gene: 10. Germline lookup yields CDR1 SGHDN and CDR2 FVKESK. This CDR3 has 18 residues. The CDR3 nucleotides read TGTGCCAGCAGCCAATACCGTAGACTAGCGGATCGCACAGATACGCAGTATTTT. Protein sequence: CASSQYRRLADRTDTQYF.

V is TRBV6-1 and J is TRBJ2-6; TRBD1 might be the D (5 bases). The length of the CDR3 is 16 residues. Germline V gives CDR1 MNHNS, CDR2 SASEGT. V gave up 6 bases and J gave up 0 bases, with 12 bases separating them. The chain's CDR3 is CASRQDKYSGANVLTF. The CDR3 coding sequence is TGTGCCAGCAGACAGGACAAATACTCTGGGGCCAACGTCCTGACTTTC.

This clonotype occurred a few times. This chain joins TRBV3-1 and TRBJ2-6, with a tentative D call TRBD1 (5 bases). V was pared by 2 bases and J by 9 bases, with 8 bases between. This CDR3 spans 13 amino acids. Germline V gives CDR1 LGHDT, CDR2 YNNKEL (reference sequence). The CDR3 protein is CASSQFTGNVLTF. CDR3 coding DNA: TGTGCCAGCAGCCAATTTACAGGCAACGTCCTGACTTTC.

This sequence joins TRBV28 and TRBJ2-1; 8 bases agree with TRBD1. V shed 3 bases and J 4 bases; nucleotides not matched to a gene: 14. In germline, CDR1 is MDHEN, CDR2 SYDVKM. This CDR3 region has 18 residues. The CDR3 nucleotides read TGTGCCAGCAGTTTGAGTTGGAGACAGGGGAAATTGTACAATGAGCAGTTCTTC. Protein: CASSLSWRQGKLYNEQFF.

The table lists this clonotype with many counts. The V call is TRBV5-1, the J call TRBJ2-7; 12 positions match TRBD2. This CDR3 has 17 amino acids. Trimming cost V 0 bases and J 2 bases; bases outside gene matches: 6. Germline V gene data show CDR1 as SGHRS and CDR2 as YFSETQ. The CDR3 region is CASSLGTSGIVTYEQYF. DNA for the CDR3: TGCGCCAGCAGCTTGGGGACTAGCGGGATTGTAACCTACGAGCAGTACTTC.

This clonotype was seen a handful of times. The CDR3 DNA reads as TGTGCCAGCAGCTTGTTTGGGACAGGGGGAACCTACGAGCAGTACTTC. Amino acid sequence: CASSLFGTGGTYEQYF. The chain links TRBV5-5 to TRBJ2-7; TRBD1 matches at 11 bases. Germline loops: CDR1 SGHKS, CDR2 YYEKEE (reference sequence). V was pared by 1 base and J by 2 bases, with 5 bases of the junction left unmatched. CDR3 length equals 16 residues.

In this sample, this clonotype turned up a few times. The chain has TRBV20-1 and TRBJ2-5; D may be TRBD2 (5 bases). CDR3 size: 13 residues. The germline gives CDR1 DFQATT, CDR2 SNEGSKA (reference sequence). The V end lost 1 base, the J end lost 2 bases, and 8 bases lay between the germline ends. CDR3 region: CSARGGMQETQYF. DNA for the CDR3: TGCAGTGCTAGAGGAGGGATGCAAGAGACCCAGTACTTC.

The rearrangement joins TRBV4-1 to TRBJ2-5; 8 bases map to TRBD2. Germline CDR1 is MGHRA and CDR2 is YSYEKL. The CDR3 runs to 15 residues. The V and J ends lost 0 bases and 4 bases, in that order; junction bases with no gene match: 4. The CDR3 region has the DNA TGCGCCAGCAGCCAAGAATCCCGGGGGGGAGAGACCCAGTACTTC. Translating gives CASSQESRGGETQYF.

This chain links TRBV18 with TRBJ1-1; D possibly corresponds to TRBD1 (6 bases). The V gene's germline CDR1 is KGHSH and CDR2 LQKENI. V lost 4 bases and J 1 base, leaving 10 bases between the germline ends. The CDR3 has 14 amino acids. Here the CDR3 DNA reads TGTGCCAGCTCACACTGGACAGAGAACACTGAAGCTTTCTTT. This sequence encodes CASSHWTENTEAFF.

This CDR3 reads CASSPGTSQGNEQFF. DNA of the CDR3: TGTGCCAGCAGCCCTGGGACTAGTCAGGGAAATGAGCAGTTCTTC. The chain uses TRBV3-1 and TRBJ2-1, with 8 bases matching TRBD2. The CDR3 sequence is 15 residues long. V was clipped by 4 bases and J by 7 bases; unmatched bases: 9. In germline, CDR1 is LGHDT, CDR2 YNNKEL (reference sequence).

The chain carries TRBV12-3 or TRBV12-4 and TRBJ2-2, with TRBD2 as a possible D gene (5 bases). This CDR3 comprises 15 residues. V was clipped by 7 bases and J by 2 bases, with 14 bases between them. The CDR3 loop reads CASTPGVYNTGELFF. CDR3 nucleotide sequence: TGTGCCAGCACCCCCGGGGTCTATAACACCGGGGAGCTGTTTTTT.

The rearrangement joins TRBV5-5 to TRBJ2-3; 11 bases agree with TRBD2. Germline CDR1 and CDR2: SGHKS and YYEKEE (reference sequence). The V segment lost 4 bases and the J segment 2 bases; nucleotides outside the gene matches: 3. The CDR3 length is 15 residues. CDR3 region: CASSPGLAATDTQYF. Here the CDR3 DNA reads TGTGCCAGCAGCCCGGGACTAGCGGCCACAGATACGCAGTATTTT.